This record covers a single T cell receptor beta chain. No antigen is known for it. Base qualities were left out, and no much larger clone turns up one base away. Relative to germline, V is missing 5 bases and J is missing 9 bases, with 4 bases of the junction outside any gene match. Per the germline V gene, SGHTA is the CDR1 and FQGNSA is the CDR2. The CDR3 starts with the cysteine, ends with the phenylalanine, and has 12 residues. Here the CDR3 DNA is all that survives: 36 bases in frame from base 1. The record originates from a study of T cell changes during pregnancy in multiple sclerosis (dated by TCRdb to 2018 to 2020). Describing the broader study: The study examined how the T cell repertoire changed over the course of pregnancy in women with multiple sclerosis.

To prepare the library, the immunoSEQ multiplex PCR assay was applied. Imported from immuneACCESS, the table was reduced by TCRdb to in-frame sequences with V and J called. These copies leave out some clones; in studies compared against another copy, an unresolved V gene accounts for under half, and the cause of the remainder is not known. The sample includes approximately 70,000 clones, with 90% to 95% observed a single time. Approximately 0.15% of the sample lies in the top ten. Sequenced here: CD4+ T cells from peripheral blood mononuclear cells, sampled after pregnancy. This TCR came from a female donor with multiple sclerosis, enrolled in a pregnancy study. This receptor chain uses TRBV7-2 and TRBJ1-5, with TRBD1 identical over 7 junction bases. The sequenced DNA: TGTGCCAGCAGCCGGGCAGGGGGGCCCCAGCATTTT. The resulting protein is CASSRAGGPQHF.